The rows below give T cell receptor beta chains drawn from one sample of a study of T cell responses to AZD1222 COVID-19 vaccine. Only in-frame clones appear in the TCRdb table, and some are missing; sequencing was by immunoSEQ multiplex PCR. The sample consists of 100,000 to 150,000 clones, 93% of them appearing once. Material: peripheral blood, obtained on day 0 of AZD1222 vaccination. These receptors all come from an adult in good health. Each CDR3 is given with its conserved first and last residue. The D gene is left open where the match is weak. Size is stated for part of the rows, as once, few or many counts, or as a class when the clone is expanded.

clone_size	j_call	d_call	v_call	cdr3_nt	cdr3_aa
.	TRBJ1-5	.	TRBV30	TGTGCCTGGAATTCGGGGGGGAATCAGCCCCAGCATTTT	CAWNSGGNQPQHF
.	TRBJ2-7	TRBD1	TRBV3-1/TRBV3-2	TGTGCCAGCAGCCAACGATCACAGGGGTCTGAGCAGTACTTC	CASSQRSQGSEQYF
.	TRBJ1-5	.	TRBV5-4	TGTGCCAGCAGCCAGTGGACAGAACCCAATCAGCCCCAGCATTTT	CASSQWTEPNQPQHF
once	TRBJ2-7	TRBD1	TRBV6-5	TGTGCCAGCATAAGTGGACAGGGAAATTCCTACGAGCAGTACTTC	CASISGQGNSYEQYF
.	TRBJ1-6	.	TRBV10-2	TGCGCCAGCAGTACCGGGACTTCTCATTCACCCCTCCACTTT	CASSTGTSHSPLHF
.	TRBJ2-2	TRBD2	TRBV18	TGTGCCAGCTCACCGGGGACTAAAAACACCGGGGAGCTGTTTTTT	CASSPGTKNTGELFF
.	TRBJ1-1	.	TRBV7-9	TGTGCCAGCAGCTTGGGCCGTGAATCTGAAGCTTTCTTT	CASSLGRESEAFF
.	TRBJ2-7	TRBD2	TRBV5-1	TGCGCCAGCAGCTGGCCCCTGACTAGCGGGGACCCCTACGAGCAGTACTTC	CASSWPLTSGDPYEQYF
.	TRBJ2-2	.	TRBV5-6	TGTGCCAGCAGCTTTGGGCCGATACGGGGCACCGGGGAGCTGTTTTTT	CASSFGPIRGTGELFF
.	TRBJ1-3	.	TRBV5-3	TGTGCCAGAAGCTACCTGGAAAGGACTTACTCTGGAAACACCATATATTTT	CARSYLERTYSGNTIYF
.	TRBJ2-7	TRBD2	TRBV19	TGTGCCAGTAGCAGTCCGACTAGCGGGGGTGTCTACGAGCAGTACTTC	CASSSPTSGGVYEQYF
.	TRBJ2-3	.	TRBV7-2	TGTGCCAGCGTAGCAGGGGCTACGCAGTATTTT	CASVAGATQYF
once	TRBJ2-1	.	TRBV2	TGTGCCAGCAGTGAGACCCTAAAGTTGTTCTTC	CASSETLKLFF
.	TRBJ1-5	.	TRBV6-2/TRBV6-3	TGTGCCAGCAGTTATCCTGGAAGGGCCCAGCCCCAGCATTTT	CASSYPGRAQPQHF
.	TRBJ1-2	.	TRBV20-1	TGCAGTGCTGCAGGGAGGGGCTACACCTTC	CSAAGRGYTF
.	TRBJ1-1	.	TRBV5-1	TGCGCCAGCAGGGAGGGACCGAACACTGAAGCTTTCTTT	CASREGPNTEAFF
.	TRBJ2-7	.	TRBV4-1	TGCGCCAGCAGCCATATCCAGGGCTACGAGCAGTACTTC	CASSHIQGYEQYF
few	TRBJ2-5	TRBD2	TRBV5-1	TGCGCCAGCAGCGTCTGGCTAGCGGGCCAAGAGCCCCAGTACTTC	CASSVWLAGQEPQYF